The sequence of this T cell receptor beta chain was determined in a study of PD-L1 blockade in urothelial cancer. Study background: Timepoints chosen for blood analysis were 3 weeks (second dose) and 6 weeks after treatment start.

As for time point: peripheral blood 6 weeks after treatment start. Data came from immunoSEQ multiplex PCR; TCRdb stores just in-frame clones and leaves some out. The sample lists nearly 50,000 clones, approximately 85% occurring once. CDR1 and CDR2 from the germline V gene are MNHEY and SVGAGI. The CDR3 is made up of 15 amino acids. Trimming pared 5 bases from V and 3 bases from J, leaving 13 bases between. The sequencing here drew on PBMCs, taken around atezolizumab (anti-PD-L1) treatment. The TCR sequence derives from a man between 50 and 59 years old with urothelial cancer. V is TRBV6-5 and J is TRBJ1-4; D is possibly TRBD1 (6 bases). This CDR3 is CASSGGRGPNEKLFF. The CDR3 DNA is TGTGCCAGCAGTGGGGGGCGGGGGCCTAATGAAAAACTGTTTTTT.